The rows below give T cell receptor beta chains drawn from one sample of a study of shared clonotypes between healthy human individuals. Profiled with immunoSEQ multiplex PCR; TCRdb holds only in-frame clones, not every one. The repertoire includes fewer than 700,000 clones, about 95% of them detected once, and over 0.1% sits in the top ten. Source material: naive CD8+ T cells sorted from blood. Receptor source: a young woman in good health. The CDR3 runs from the conserved cysteine through the conserved F or W. A D gene is named only where the DNA matches it firmly. Clone size is stated in some rows and not others, as once, few, many or a class when expanded.

d_call	clone_size	v_call	j_call	cdr3_nt	cdr3_aa
NA	NA	TRBV9	TRBJ2-2	TGTGCCAGCAGCGTTTTCCAGGGTGGCACCGGGGAGCTGTTTTTT	CASSVFQGGTGELFF
NA	NA	TRBV19	TRBJ1-5	TGTGCCAGTAGTATCACCGGGAGCCCGTCGCAGCCCCAGCATTTT	CASSITGSPSQPQHF
TRBD1	NA	TRBV5-1	TRBJ2-7	TGCGCCAGCCGTGGACAGGACTCCTACGAGCAGTACTTC	CASRGQDSYEQYF
NA	NA	TRBV7-9	TRBJ2-7	TGTGCCAGCAGCTTAGCGGAGCGCTACGAGCAGTACTTC	CASSLAERYEQYF
NA	few	TRBV10-1	TRBJ1-2	TGCGCCAGCAGTGAGGACGGATCCTATGGCTACACCTTC	CASSEDGSYGYTF
NA	NA	TRBV28	TRBJ2-2	TGTGCCAGCAGTTTTTTCCCCGGGGAGCTGTTTTTT	CASSFFPGELFF
TRBD2	NA	TRBV7-3	TRBJ2-1	TGTGCCAGCAGCAGGACTAGCGGATCCCTCAATGAGCAGTTCTTC	CASSRTSGSLNEQFF
NA	NA	TRBV5-4	TRBJ2-7	TGTGCCAGCAGCTCGGGGCCAACCTACGAGCAGTACTTC	CASSSGPTYEQYF
NA	once	TRBV5-1	TRBJ1-5	TGCGCCAGCAGCGTTACAGGGAAATGGCTGGTGTATCAGCCCCAGCATTTT	CASSVTGKWLVYQPQHF
TRBD2	NA	TRBV11-2	TRBJ2-7	TGTGCCAGCAGCTTCGGGACTAGCGGCTACGAGCAGTACTTC	CASSFGTSGYEQYF
NA	NA	TRBV6-5	TRBJ2-1	TGTGCCAGCACCTTGAGTGGGGGCTGGGGTGAGCAGTTCTTC	CASTLSGGWGEQFF
TRBD1	NA	TRBV5-4	TRBJ2-7	TGTGCCAGCAGCTGGGGACAGGACTCCTCCTACGAGCAGTACTTC	CASSWGQDSSYEQYF
NA	NA	TRBV29-1	TRBJ1-1	TGCAGCGTTGCTTCTGGGACCACTGAAGCTTTCTTT	CSVASGTTEAFF
TRBD2	NA	TRBV5-4	TRBJ2-3	TGTGCCAGCAGCGAGACTAGCGGGATAGATACGCAGTATTTT	CASSETSGIDTQYF
TRBD2	NA	TRBV7-8	TRBJ2-7	TGTGCCAGCAGCCGCGGGAGCGGGAGTGGCGAGCAGTACTTC	CASSRGSGSGEQYF
TRBD2	NA	TRBV5-4	TRBJ2-2	TGTGCCAGCAGCGGACTAGCGGGGCTTACGAACACCGGGGAGCTGTTTTTT	CASSGLAGLTNTGELFF
TRBD1	NA	TRBV19	TRBJ2-7	TGTGCCAGTAAGCCGGGACAGGGCTCCTACGAGCAGTACTTC	CASKPGQGSYEQYF
NA	once	TRBV27	TRBJ1-5	TGTGCCAGCACATCTCTGGGGGGAACCTCGCCCCAGCATTTT	CASTSLGGTSPQHF
NA	NA	TRBV4-1	TRBJ2-3	TGCGCCAGCAGCACCTACCAGAGGACAGATACGCAGTATTTT	CASSTYQRTDTQYF
TRBD1	NA	TRBV28	TRBJ1-5	TGTGCCAGCAGAGATGGGACAGGGATGCAGCCCCAGCATTTT	CASRDGTGMQPQHF
TRBD1	NA	TRBV7-9	TRBJ2-7	TGTGCCAGCACTCGGGACAGCTCCTACGAGCAGTACTTC	CASTRDSSYEQYF
NA	NA	TRBV2	TRBJ1-2	TGTGCCAGCAGTAATTCAGGGGCCTCTGGCTACACCTTC	CASSNSGASGYTF
TRBD2	NA	TRBV27	TRBJ2-1	TGTGCCAGCAGCCAACTAGCGTCCGTGTACAATGAGCAGTTCTTC	CASSQLASVYNEQFF
TRBD2	NA	TRBV10-2	TRBJ2-5	TGCGCCAGCAGTGAGTCAGCGGGAGGGTTCGACGGGGAGACCCAGTACTTC	CASSESAGGFDGETQYF
NA	NA	TRBV7-6	TRBJ2-7	TGTGCCAGCAGCTTCAGGGGGGAATACGAGCAGTACTTC	CASSFRGEYEQYF
TRBD2	NA	TRBV5-6	TRBJ2-3	TGTGCCAGCAGGTACGGGACTAGCAGCACAGATACGCAGTATTTT	CASRYGTSSTDTQYF
TRBD2	NA	TRBV10-2	TRBJ2-7	TGCGCCAGCAGTGTAGCGGGCAGCTCCTACGAGCAGTACTTC	CASSVAGSSYEQYF
NA	NA	TRBV7-8	TRBJ2-1	TGTGCCAGCAGCTTAGTGAGTGCAGGGGCAAACAATGAGCAGTTCTTC	CASSLVSAGANNEQFF
TRBD2	NA	TRBV9	TRBJ2-7	TGTGCCAGCAGCCCCCGACCCGCGGGAGAAACGTACGAGCAGTACTTC	CASSPRPAGETYEQYF
NA	NA	TRBV28	TRBJ1-4	TGTGCCAGCAGTTCGGGACCAGAGCCGCAGGAAAAACTGTTTTTT	CASSSGPEPQEKLFF
NA	once	TRBV1	TRBJ1-1	TGCACCAGCAGAGAACAGGGGAACACTGAAGCTTTCTTT	CTSREQGNTEAFF
NA	NA	TRBV27	TRBJ2-5	TGTGCCAGCAGTCCGGGGACAGTATTGCGGGAGCAGTACTTC	CASSPGTVLREQYF
NA	once	TRBV5-6	TRBJ1-2	TGTGCCAGCAGCTTGGCTCTCTATGGCTACACCTTC	CASSLALYGYTF
NA	NA	TRBV29-1	TRBJ2-7	TGCAGCGTTGGGGGCAGGGCGGCGTACGAGCAGTACTTC	CSVGGRAAYEQYF
NA	NA	TRBV29-1	TRBJ2-2	TGCAGCGTCCTGCAGAGAACAAACACCGGGGAGCTGTTTTTT	CSVLQRTNTGELFF
NA	NA	TRBV9	TRBJ1-2	TGTGCCAGCAGCGAAAGGGGAGACGGCTACACCTTC	CASSERGDGYTF
NA	once	TRBV21-1	TRBJ1-4	TGTGCCGGAACTGGACGGAATGAAAAACTGTTTTTT	CAGTGRNEKLFF
NA	NA	TRBV9	TRBJ2-1	TGTGCCAGCAGCGTAACCGGGAGCGATGAGCAGTTCTTC	CASSVTGSDEQFF
TRBD2	few	TRBV6-1	TRBJ2-7	TGTGCCAGCAGTGAAGCTGTGAGCGGGAGGGGATACGAGCAGTACTTC	CASSEAVSGRGYEQYF
TRBD1	NA	TRBV6-6	TRBJ2-3	TGTGCCAGCAGCAGACAGGGCCAGAGAGGGCCAGATACGCAGTATTTT	CASSRQGQRGPDTQYF
TRBD2	NA	TRBV27	TRBJ2-1	TGTGCCAGCACCCGGGGGGCTAGCGGGACCGCCTACAATGAGCAGTTCTTC	CASTRGASGTAYNEQFF
NA	NA	TRBV28	TRBJ2-5	TGTGCCAGCAGTAATGGCAGGGAAGTCCAAGAGACCCAGTACTTC	CASSNGREVQETQYF
NA	once	TRBV10-3	TRBJ2-1	TGTGCCATCAGGGCGGAGGGGTACAATGAGCAGTTCTTC	CAIRAEGYNEQFF
TRBD2	once	TRBV6-5	TRBJ2-1	TGTGCCAGCAGTTACTCGACCAGCGGGGGAAACAATGAGCAGTTCTTC	CASSYSTSGGNNEQFF
NA	NA	TRBV14	TRBJ1-5	TGTGCCAGCAGCCACGACATTAGAGTGCGGAACAATCAGCCCCAGCATTTT	CASSHDIRVRNNQPQHF
NA	once	TRBV7-9	TRBJ2-4	TGTGCCAGCAGCTCGACGGGTAGAAACATTCAGTACTTC	CASSSTGRNIQYF
NA	once	TRBV15	TRBJ2-7	TGTGCCACCACTCGGACTGGCGGCGACGAGCAGTACTTC	CATTRTGGDEQYF
NA	NA	TRBV15	TRBJ2-5	TGTGCCACCAGCGATGACAGTCAAGAGACCCAGTACTTC	CATSDDSQETQYF
NA	once	TRBV6-1	TRBJ1-1	TGTGCCAGCAGTGAACGGCGGACTGAAGCTTTCTTT	CASSERRTEAFF
TRBD1	NA	TRBV19	TRBJ1-1	TGTGCCAGTAGTACGAGGACAGGGCACACTGAAGCTTTCTTT	CASSTRTGHTEAFF
NA	NA	TRBV5-1	TRBJ2-5	TGCGCCAGCAGCAGGTGGACTGCTCAAGAGACCCAGTACTTC	CASSRWTAQETQYF
TRBD1	NA	TRBV7-9	TRBJ1-2	TGTGCCAGCAGCACGACAGGGATCTATGGCTACACCTTC	CASSTTGIYGYTF
NA	once	TRBV19	TRBJ1-2	TGTGCCAGTAGTCCCGACAGAAACTATGGCTACACCTTC	CASSPDRNYGYTF